The subject of this entry is one TCR beta chain. Its recognized antigen is unknown. Base qualities were left out, and no much larger clone turns up one base away. This entry comes from a study of cytomegalovirus exposure and HLA in healthy donors (dated by TCRdb to 2015 to 2018). About the study as a whole: An earlier analysis of roughly 500 of the donors reported 250 to 300 Gb of sequence data and roughly 100 million unique TCR beta sequences from 150 million to 200 million T cells. Of the roughly 420 genotyped donors, 70% to 90% were placed in the genetic ancestry cluster associated with self-reported Caucasian donors. Donor age, sex, ethnicity and CMV serostatus were collected together with the repertoire data. Among some 410 genotyped donors of the cohort, an average of around 240,000 unique TCR beta nucleotide sequences were sequenced per donor, 15% to 20% of them non-productive. Typing coverage varied by locus: roughly 620-640 donors for A, B, C, DRB1 and DQB1; roughly 510 for DQA1; more than 600 for DPA1; 450 to 480 for DPB1. In addition to the first cohort of 650 to 750 subjects, a separate validation cohort of 130 or so different subjects was used. The study combined high-throughput TCR immunosequencing, statistical association of individual TCRs with disease status, and machine learning to predict cytomegalovirus infection status. A later analysis re-examined previously published TCR beta repertoires from more than 600 donors and added high-resolution HLA genotyping to investigate patterns of TCR occurrence. Because of strong linkage in the cohort, a few DR-DQ haplotypes were treated as single units for association and clustering. The study aimed to test whether cataloging public T cell receptors could reveal signatures of past pathogen exposure. A later genetic analysis took genome-wide SNP genotypes for about 55% of the roughly 700 donors and used that subset as a discovery cohort. Every repertoire in the discovery cohort had been generated on one and the same sequencing platform. Using immunosequencing, the study profiled T cell repertoires from fewer than 850 subjects and related those repertoires to cytomegalovirus serostatus. An earlier analysis of 587 of the donors used high-throughput TCR beta sequencing to judge whether each TCR beta V gene segment behaved as functional or pseudogenic. An early release covering roughly 600 HLA-typed donors comprised 250 to 350 gigabases of sequencing data and about 90 million unique TCR sequences. HLA typing included class I and class II loci at four-digit resolution. Rather than drawing on any new phenotypic data, the later analysis identified candidate immune exposures from TCR beta sequences and the way those sequences occurred across donors. Overall results and qualifications from the work: Because some donors lacked HLA typing at each locus, the association tests relied only on the typed subset. CMV serostatus was the only immune exposure information available for the cohort. The sequencing pipeline was judged likely to have produced a cluster of highly shared sequence variants as a technical artifact. A further reported finding was that TCR beta sequences accurately predicted the HLA-A and HLA-B alleles for most subjects in the first cohort. In an earlier analysis of some 500 of the donors, most TCR beta V segments appeared in productive rearrangements about 90% or about 30% of the time, broadly matching IMGT annotations. The authors suggested that the approach could potentially be extended to other disease states and immunological phenotypes. Most TCR sequences were seen in very few donors, while some public TCRs were found in many individuals. In a later analysis, several top co-occurrence clusters were reported to appear linked to parvovirus B19, influenza, CMV and Epstein-Barr virus. Presence/absence analyses assumed roughly uniform sequencing depth across donors, an assumption that may not hold. In the study, approximately 160 TCR beta chains were listed as associated with cytomegalovirus. A later genetic analysis reported fewer N-insertions in productive TCRs among donors in an Asian-associated ancestry cluster than the roughly 620-donor mean. Cytomegalovirus status was reported to be diagnosed by the classifier with high specificity and sensitivity in both the original and validation cohorts. In this cohort, only TCR beta chains were sequenced, and detectable features were limited by the absence of alpha or paired-chain data. In a later analysis, HLA-associated TCR beta chains were found to be more clonally expanded and to have lower generation probabilities than equally common non-associated chains. Some IMGT-functional V segments, including TRBV6-2 and TRBV6-3, could not be distinguished by the 87-base-pair reads and were therefore excluded. Linkage disequilibrium might explain the correlated functional status among segregating V segments, but an unknown experimental factor could not be excluded. According to a later analysis, most CMV-associated TCR beta chains appeared to be HLA-restricted, and the HLA associations seemed to be driven largely by CMV exposure. V-gene and J-gene trimming of TCR beta chains was associated with a missense DCLRE1C variant in a later genetic analysis, and the association was replicated in an independent cohort. According to a later analysis, TCR association rates differed among HLA loci, with DRB1 alleles showing the most associated TCRs and HLA-C alleles showing the fewest. Specific HLA alleles were associated with some 15,000 TCR beta sequences at a false discovery rate of 0.05 in a later analysis. Because counts were too low, some 17 rarely observed V segments, including chromosome 9 orphons, were excluded from the earlier analysis of 587 of the donors. When HLA alleles, especially DR and DQ, strongly co-occurred, attributing TCR associations to individual alleles was difficult. Three of the identified cytomegalovirus-associated TCR beta chains were confirmed in vitro to be specific for cytomegalovirus antigens.

The library was prepared using the immunoSEQ multiplex PCR assay. For the multiplex PCR, a mixture combining 60 forward primers for TCR Vbeta segments and 13 reverse primers for TCR Jbeta segments was used. A multiplex PCR assay on genomic DNA amplified the CDR3 region of rearranged TCR beta genes. The amplified TCR beta libraries were sequenced on the Illumina HiSeq System as 87-base-pair reads. The source study handled its data this way. A later analysis counted about 76 million unique TCR beta chains across the 666 repertoires, and roughly 11 million of these chains were shared by at least two donors. Raw reads were error-corrected and collapsed into unique sequences with a nearest-neighbor algorithm that merged closely related sequences to remove PCR and sequencing errors. Alignment of CDR3 sequences to IMGT reference sequences was used to assign V, D and J gene segments. For a sequence to be retained, a match of at least six nucleotides to both a V gene segment and a J gene segment was required. A rearrangement was called productive if the CDR3 had no stop codons and remained in frame with V and J, and every other rearrangement was called non-productive. Following IMGT convention, CDR3 was defined as the stretch from the second conserved V-encoded cysteine up to the conserved J-encoded phenylalanine. The earlier analysis of about 530 of the donors excluded any sequence lacking an unambiguous match to a single V gene segment. An earlier analysis of just under 600 of the donors called V segments functional above 56.7% productive rearrangements and segregating when the between-donor standard deviation exceeded 5%. A statistical classification framework was developed to diagnose cytomegalovirus status using the catalog of TCR beta chain sequences. In a later analysis, V and J genes were assigned by comparing TCR nucleotide sequences against IMGT/GENE-DB human TR gene sequences. In a later analysis, CDR3 sequences and most-parsimonious VDJ recombination scenarios were assigned using the TCRdist pipeline. In a later analysis, each TCR beta chain was defined by its CDR3 amino acid sequence together with its V-gene family, and reads without a unique V-gene family were excluded. A later analysis removed roughly 590 highly shared, low-generation-probability nucleotide sequences to deal with suspected cross-contamination and a sequencing artifact. For each public chain, a later analysis derived a clonal expansion index from normalized ranks of inferred template counts within each repertoire. Generation probabilities in a later analysis came from a VDJ recombination model fitted to out-of-frame rearrangements, and those results were checked against IGoR. In a later analysis, TCR-TCR, TCR-HLA and TCR-CMV co-occurrence was scored with hypergeometric tests, and a repertoire-size bias correction was applied to TCR pairs. A later analysis estimated false discovery rates by permuting HLA or CMV assignments 20 times. In a later analysis, co-occurring TCRs were grouped using DBSCAN, and TCRdist sequence similarity was added for clustering within HLA-allele-positive subsets. Repertoires with fewer than 30,000 or more than 120,000 public chains were left out of co-occurrence clustering, as were five repertoires with anomalous nucleotide sharing. TCRdb retrieved this table from immuneACCESS and kept in-frame rearrangements only. Not all clones are present; in checked studies, unresolved V genes account for under half, and no reason is known for the remainder. V and J calls and clone size are those listed in that table; D and trimming were worked out from the DNA. The table for this sample lists 110,000 to 150,000 clones; 65% to 80% of them were counted only once. Jointly, the top ten make up 1.6% of the sample.

V and J are truncated by 3 bases and 2 bases respectively, leaving an intervening sequence of 18 bases. From its cysteine to its phenylalanine, the CDR3 spans 16 amino acids. The DNA shown is the 48-base CDR3, in frame from base 1. CDR1 is given as SGHNT and CDR2 as YYREEE, both from the germline V gene (reference sequence). The cohort was made up of 666 healthy bone marrow donors. All cohort members were sampled while nominally healthy, although unrecorded immune exposures were likely present. The donor was CMV seronegative and belonged to the group of around 400 seronegative cohort members. Each donor provided a peripheral blood sample, and peripheral blood mononuclear cells were used for TCR beta sequencing. The Qiagen DNeasy Blood Extraction Kit was used to extract genomic DNA from the blood cell samples.

The clonotype was recovered from a woman aged 30 to 39 in good health and CMV-seronegative. Sequencing used PBMCs. Recombination linked TRBV5-4 to TRBJ2-7; no confident D gene assignment can be made. The CDR3 amino acid sequence is: CASSSGRENPPYEQYF. The DNA sequence is given as TGTGCCAGCAGCTCGGGTCGAGAAAATCCCCCCTACGAGCAGTACTTC.